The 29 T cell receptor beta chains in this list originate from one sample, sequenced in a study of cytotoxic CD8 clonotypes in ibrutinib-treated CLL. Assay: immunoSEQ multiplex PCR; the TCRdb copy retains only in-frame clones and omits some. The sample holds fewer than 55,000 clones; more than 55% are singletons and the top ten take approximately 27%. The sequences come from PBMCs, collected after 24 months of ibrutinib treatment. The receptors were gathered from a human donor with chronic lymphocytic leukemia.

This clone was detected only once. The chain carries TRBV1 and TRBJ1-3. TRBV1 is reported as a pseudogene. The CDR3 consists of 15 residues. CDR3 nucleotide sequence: TGCACCAGCTGCCGCGGGGCGGCCACTGGAAACACCATATATTTT. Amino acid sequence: CTSCRGAATGNTIYF.

The CDR3 is CASGPGGVNQPQHF. CDR3 in DNA: TGTGCTAGTGGTCCCGGGGGTGTCAATCAGCCCCAGCATTTT. The chain links TRBV12-5 to TRBJ1-5; perhaps TRBD1 as D (5 bases). Deletions cut 5 bases from V and 3 bases from J, with 11 bases between. Per germline, CDR1 LGHNT and CDR2 FRNRAP. The CDR3 is 14 residues long.

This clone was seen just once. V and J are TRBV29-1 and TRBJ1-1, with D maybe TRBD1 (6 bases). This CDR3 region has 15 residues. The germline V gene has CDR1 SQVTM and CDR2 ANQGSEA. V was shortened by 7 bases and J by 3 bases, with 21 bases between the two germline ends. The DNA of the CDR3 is TGCAGCGCACTACCGTCTACAGGGAAAGACACTGAAGCTTTCTTT. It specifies CSALPSTGKDTEAFF. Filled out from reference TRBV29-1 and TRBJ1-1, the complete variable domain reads SAVISQKPSRDICQRGTSLTIQCQVDSQVTMMFWYRQQPGQSLTLIATANQGSEATYESGFVIDKFPISRPNLTFSTLTVSNMSPEDSSIYLCSALPSTGKDTEAFFGQGTRLTVV.

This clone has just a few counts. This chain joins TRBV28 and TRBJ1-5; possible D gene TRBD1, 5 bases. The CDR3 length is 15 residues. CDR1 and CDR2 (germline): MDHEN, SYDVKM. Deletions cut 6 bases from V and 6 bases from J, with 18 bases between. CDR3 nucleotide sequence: TGTGCCAGCAGCAAAAAGGGGTCCCGGGTTCAGCCCCAGCATTTT. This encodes CASSKKGSRVQPQHF.

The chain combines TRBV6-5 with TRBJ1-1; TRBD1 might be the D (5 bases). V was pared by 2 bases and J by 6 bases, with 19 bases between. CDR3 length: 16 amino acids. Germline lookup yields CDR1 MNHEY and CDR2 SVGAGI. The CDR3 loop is CASSYPLGPGYAEAFF. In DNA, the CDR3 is TGTGCCAGCAGTTACCCCCTCGGGCCAGGGTACGCTGAAGCTTTCTTT.

The CDR3 sequence: CASSSGSSYNSPLHF. The CDR3 region has the DNA TGTGCCAGCAGTTCAGGGAGCTCCTATAATTCACCCCTCCACTTT. This rearrangement joins TRBV2 to TRBJ1-6; the D gene is possibly TRBD1 (5 bases). V dropped 5 bases and J dropped 0 bases, with 8 bases sitting between them. The germline CDR1 and CDR2 sequences are SNHLY and FYNNEI. This CDR3 region has 15 residues.

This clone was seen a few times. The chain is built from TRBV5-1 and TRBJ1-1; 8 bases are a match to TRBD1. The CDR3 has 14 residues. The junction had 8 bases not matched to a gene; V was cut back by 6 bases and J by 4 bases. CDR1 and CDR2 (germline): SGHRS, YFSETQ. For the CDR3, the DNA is TGCGCCAGCACAGGACAGGGTTGGGCCACTGAAGCTTTCTTT. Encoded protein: CASTGQGWATEAFF.

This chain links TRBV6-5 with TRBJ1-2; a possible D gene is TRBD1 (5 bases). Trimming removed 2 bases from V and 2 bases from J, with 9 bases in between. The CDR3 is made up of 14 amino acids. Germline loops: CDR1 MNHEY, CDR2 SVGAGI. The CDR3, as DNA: TGTGCCAGCAGTTACCAGGGTCCCAACTATGGCTACACCTTC. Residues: CASSYQGPNYGYTF.

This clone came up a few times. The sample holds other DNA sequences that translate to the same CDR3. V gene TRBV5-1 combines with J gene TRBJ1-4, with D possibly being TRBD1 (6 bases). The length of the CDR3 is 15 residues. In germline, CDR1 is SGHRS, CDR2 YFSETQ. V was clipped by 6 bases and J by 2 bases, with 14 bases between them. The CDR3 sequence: CASTRGGATNEKLFF. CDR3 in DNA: TGCGCCAGCACTCGCGGGGGGGCCACTAATGAAAAACTGTTTTTT. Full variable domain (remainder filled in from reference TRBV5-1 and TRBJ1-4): KAGVTQTPRYLIKTRGQQVTLSCSPISGHRSVSWYQQTPGQGLQFLFEYFSETQRNKGNFPGRFSGRQFSNSRSEMNVSTLELGDSALYLCASTRGGATNEKLFFGSGTQLSVL.

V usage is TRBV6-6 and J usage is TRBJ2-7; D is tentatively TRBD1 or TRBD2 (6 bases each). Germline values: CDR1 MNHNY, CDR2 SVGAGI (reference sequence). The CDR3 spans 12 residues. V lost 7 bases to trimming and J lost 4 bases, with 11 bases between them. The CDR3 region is CASKGGQYEQYF. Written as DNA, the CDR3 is TGTGCCAGCAAAGGGGGGCAGTACGAGCAGTACTTC.

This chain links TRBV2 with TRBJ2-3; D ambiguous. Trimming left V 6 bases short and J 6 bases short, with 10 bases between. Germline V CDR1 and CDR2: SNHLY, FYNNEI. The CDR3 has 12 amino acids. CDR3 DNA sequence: TGTGCCAGCAGCTCATCTAGGGATACGCAGTATTTT. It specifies CASSSSRDTQYF.

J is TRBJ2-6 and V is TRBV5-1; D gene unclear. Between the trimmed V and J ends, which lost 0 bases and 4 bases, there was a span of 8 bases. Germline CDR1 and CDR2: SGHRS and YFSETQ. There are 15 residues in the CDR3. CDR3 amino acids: CASSLVGSGANVLTF. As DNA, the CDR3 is TGCGCCAGCAGCTTGGTGGGTTCCGGGGCCAACGTCCTGACTTTC.

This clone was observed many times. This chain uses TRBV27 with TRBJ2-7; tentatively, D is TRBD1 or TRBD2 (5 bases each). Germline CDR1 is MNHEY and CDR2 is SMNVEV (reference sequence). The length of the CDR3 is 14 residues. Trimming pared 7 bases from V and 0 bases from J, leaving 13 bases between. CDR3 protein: CASTSGTVSYEQYF. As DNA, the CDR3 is TGTGCCAGCACATCCGGGACGGTCTCCTACGAGCAGTACTTC.

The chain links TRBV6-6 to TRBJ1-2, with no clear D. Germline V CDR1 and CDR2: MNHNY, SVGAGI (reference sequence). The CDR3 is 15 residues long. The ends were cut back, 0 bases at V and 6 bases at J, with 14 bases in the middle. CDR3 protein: CASSYSARKNNGYTF. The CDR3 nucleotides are TGTGCCAGCAGTTACTCGGCAAGAAAAAACAATGGCTACACCTTC.

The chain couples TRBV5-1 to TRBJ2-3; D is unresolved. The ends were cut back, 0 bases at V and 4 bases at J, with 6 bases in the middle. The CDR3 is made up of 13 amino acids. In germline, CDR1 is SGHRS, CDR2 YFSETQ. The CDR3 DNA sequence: TGCGCCAGCAGCTTGGGTCGCGCAGATACGCAGTATTTT. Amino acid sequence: CASSLGRADTQYF.

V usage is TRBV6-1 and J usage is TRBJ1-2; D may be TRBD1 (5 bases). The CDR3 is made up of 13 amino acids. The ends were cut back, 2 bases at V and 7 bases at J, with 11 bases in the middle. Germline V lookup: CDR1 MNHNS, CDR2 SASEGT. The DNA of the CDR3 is TGTGCCAGCAGTGAATCACAGGTTGGTGGCTACACCTTC. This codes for CASSESQVGGYTF.

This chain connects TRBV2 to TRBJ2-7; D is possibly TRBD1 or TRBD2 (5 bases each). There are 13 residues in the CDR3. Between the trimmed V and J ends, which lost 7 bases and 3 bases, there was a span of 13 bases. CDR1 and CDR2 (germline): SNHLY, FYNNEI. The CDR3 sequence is CASTRDVNYEQYF. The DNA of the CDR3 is TGTGCCAGCACCAGGGACGTCAACTACGAGCAGTACTTC.

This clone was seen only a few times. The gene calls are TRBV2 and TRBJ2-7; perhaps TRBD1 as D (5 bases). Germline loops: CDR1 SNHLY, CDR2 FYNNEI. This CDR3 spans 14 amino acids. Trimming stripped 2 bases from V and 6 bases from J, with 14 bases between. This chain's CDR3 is CASSESVRVPEQYF. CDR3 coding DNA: TGTGCCAGCAGTGAATCGGTCAGGGTTCCCGAGCAGTACTTC.

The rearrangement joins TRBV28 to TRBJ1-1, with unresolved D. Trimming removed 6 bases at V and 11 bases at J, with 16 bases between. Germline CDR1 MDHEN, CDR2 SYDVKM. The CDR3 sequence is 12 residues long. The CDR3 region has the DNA TGTGCCAGCAGCCCCGGCTCGGGTCCGGCTTTCTTT. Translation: CASSPGSGPAFF. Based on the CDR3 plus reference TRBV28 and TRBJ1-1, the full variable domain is DVKVTQSSRYLVKRTGEKVFLECVQDMDHENMFWYRQDPGLGLRLIYFSYDVKMKEKGDIPEGYSVSREKKERFSLILESASTNQTSMYLCASSPGSGPAFFGQGTRLTVV.

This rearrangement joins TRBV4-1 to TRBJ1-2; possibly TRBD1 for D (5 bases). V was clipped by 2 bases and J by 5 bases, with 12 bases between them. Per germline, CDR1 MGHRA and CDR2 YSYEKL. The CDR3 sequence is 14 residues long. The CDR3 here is CASSQSREEYGYTF. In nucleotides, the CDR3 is TGCGCCAGCAGCCAATCCAGGGAGGAGTATGGCTACACCTTC.

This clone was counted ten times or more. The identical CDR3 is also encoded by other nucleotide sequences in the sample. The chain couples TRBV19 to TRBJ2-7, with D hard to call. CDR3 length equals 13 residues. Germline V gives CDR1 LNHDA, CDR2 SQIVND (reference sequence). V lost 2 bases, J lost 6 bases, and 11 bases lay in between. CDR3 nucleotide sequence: TGTGCCAGTAGTATACGCACGATGGGCGAGCAGTACTTC. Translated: CASSIRTMGEQYF.

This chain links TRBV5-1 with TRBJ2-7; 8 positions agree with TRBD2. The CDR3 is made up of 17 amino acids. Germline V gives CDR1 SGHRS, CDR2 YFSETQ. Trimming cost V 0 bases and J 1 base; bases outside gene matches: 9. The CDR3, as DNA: TGCGCCAGCAGCTTGGGGTTAGCGGGACAAATTTCCTACGAGCAGTACTTC. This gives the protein CASSLGLAGQISYEQYF.

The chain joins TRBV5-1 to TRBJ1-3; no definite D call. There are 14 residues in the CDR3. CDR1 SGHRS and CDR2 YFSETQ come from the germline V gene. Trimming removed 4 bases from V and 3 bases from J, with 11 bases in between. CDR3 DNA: TGCGCCAGCAGCGTTTTCGGGCGTGGAAACACCATATATTTT. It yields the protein CASSVFGRGNTIYF.

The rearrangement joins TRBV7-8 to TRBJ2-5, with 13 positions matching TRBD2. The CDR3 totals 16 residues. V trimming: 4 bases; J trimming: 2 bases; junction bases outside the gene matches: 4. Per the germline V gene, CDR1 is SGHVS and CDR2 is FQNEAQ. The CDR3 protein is CASSSRLAGGQETQYF. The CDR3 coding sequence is TGTGCCAGCAGCTCCCGACTAGCGGGGGGTCAAGAGACCCAGTACTTC. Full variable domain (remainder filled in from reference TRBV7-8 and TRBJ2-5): GAGVSQSPRYKVAKRGQDVALRCDPISGHVSLFWYQQALGQGPEFLTYFQNEAQLDKSGLPSDRFFAERPEGSVSTLKIQRTQQEDSAVYLCASSSRLAGGQETQYFGPGTRLLVL.

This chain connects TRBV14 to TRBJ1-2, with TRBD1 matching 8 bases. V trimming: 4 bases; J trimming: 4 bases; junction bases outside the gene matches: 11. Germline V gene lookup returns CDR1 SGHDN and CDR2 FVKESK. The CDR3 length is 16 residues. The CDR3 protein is CASSRQGTEGRYGYTF. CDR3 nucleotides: TGTGCCAGCAGCCGACAGGGGACTGAAGGCCGCTATGGCTACACCTTC.

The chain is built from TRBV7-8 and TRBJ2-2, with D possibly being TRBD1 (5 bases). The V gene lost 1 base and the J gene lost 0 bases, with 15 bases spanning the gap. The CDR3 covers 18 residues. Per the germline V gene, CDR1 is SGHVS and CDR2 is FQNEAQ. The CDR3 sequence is CASSLGPRTPANTGELFF. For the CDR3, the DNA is TGTGCCAGCAGCTTAGGTCCCCGGACACCCGCGAACACCGGGGAGCTGTTTTTT.

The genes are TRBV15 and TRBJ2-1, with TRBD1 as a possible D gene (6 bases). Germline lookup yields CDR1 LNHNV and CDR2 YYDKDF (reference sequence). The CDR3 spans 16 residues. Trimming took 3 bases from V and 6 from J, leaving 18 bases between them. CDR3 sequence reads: CATSSLQGWSRNEQFF. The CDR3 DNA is TGTGCCACCAGCAGCCTACAGGGTTGGTCGCGCAATGAGCAGTTCTTC.

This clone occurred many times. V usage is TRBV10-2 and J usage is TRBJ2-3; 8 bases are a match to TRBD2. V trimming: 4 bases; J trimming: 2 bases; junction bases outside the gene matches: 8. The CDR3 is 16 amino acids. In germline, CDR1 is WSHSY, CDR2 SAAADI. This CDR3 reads CASSAGAGATTDTQYF. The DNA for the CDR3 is TGCGCCAGCAGTGCCGGAGCGGGGGCAACCACAGATACGCAGTATTTT.

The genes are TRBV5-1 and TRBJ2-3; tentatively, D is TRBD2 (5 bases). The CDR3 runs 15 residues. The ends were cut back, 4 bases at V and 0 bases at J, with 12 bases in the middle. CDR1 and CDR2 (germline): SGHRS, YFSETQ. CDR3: CASSGGVHSTDTQYF. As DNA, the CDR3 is TGCGCCAGCAGCGGAGGAGTCCATAGCACAGATACGCAGTATTTT.